A single sample is the source of the 19 T cell receptor beta chains below, sequenced in a study of cytomegalovirus exposure and HLA in healthy donors. Amplification used 60 Vbeta primers and 13 Jbeta primers. The protocol was immunoSEQ multiplex PCR, while the TCRdb copy is restricted to in-frame clones and leaves out a portion. The sample has some 87,000 clones; approximately 79% are singletons. Sequencing used PBMCs. The receptors come from a man aged 25-40 years in good health and CMV-seronegative.

This clone has more than one count but fewer than ten. The rearrangement uses TRBV28 and TRBJ1-6, with D perhaps matching TRBD1 (6 bases). Germline CDR1 and CDR2: MDHEN and SYDVKM. The CDR3 sequence is 15 residues long. The V and J ends lost 1 base and 10 bases respectively, with 14 bases between them. CDR3 residues: CASSLLRGGTSPLHF. CDR3 nucleotides: TGTGCCAGCAGTTTATTGAGGGGGGGTACGTCACCCCTCCACTTT. Combining the CDR3 with reference TRBV28 and TRBJ1-6 gives the whole variable domain DVKVTQSSRYLVKRTGEKVFLECVQDMDHENMFWYRQDPGLGLRLIYFSYDVKMKEKGDIPEGYSVSREKKERFSLILESASTNQTSMYLCASSLLRGGTSPLHFGNGTRLTVT.

This chain links TRBV6-1 with TRBJ2-2, with unresolved D. Trimming removed 1 base from V and 6 bases from J, with 6 bases in between. The CDR3 runs to 13 residues. The germline CDR1 and CDR2 sequences are MNHNS and SASEGT. The CDR3 loop is CASSEDRAGELFF. In DNA, the CDR3 is TGTGCCAGCAGTGAAGATCGGGCCGGGGAGCTGTTTTTT.

The chain combines TRBV7-9 with TRBJ1-1, with a weak D call TRBD1 (6 bases). Germline CDR1 is SEHNR and CDR2 is FQNEAQ (reference sequence). V was shortened by 5 bases and J by 3 bases, with 10 bases between the two germline ends. This CDR3 is built from 13 residues. This chain's CDR3 is CASSLGTYTEAFF. The CDR3 coding sequence is TGTGCCAGCAGCCTGGGGACATACACTGAAGCTTTCTTT.

This chain joins TRBV29-1 and TRBJ1-1; 9 nucleotides agree with TRBD1. The CDR3 runs 14 residues. V shed 0 bases and J 5 bases; nucleotides not matched to a gene: 4. Germline loops: CDR1 SQVTM, CDR2 ANQGSEA. The CDR3 here is CSVEEQGAGTEAFF. In DNA form, the CDR3 reads TGCAGCGTTGAAGAACAGGGGGCAGGGACTGAAGCTTTCTTT.

This chain uses TRBV28 with TRBJ2-7; D is unclear. Germline lookup yields CDR1 MDHEN and CDR2 SYDVKM. This CDR3 comprises 15 residues. Trimming left V 4 bases short and J 4 bases short, with 17 bases between. CDR3 coding DNA: TGTGCCAGCAGTTCCGTATCCTCTGCGAATTACGAGCAGTACTTC. Its translation: CASSSVSSANYEQYF.

The chain employs TRBV30 and TRBJ1-3; no firm D call. V gave up 0 bases and J gave up 0 bases, with 6 bases separating them. This CDR3 has 14 amino acids. Germline values: CDR1 GTSNPN, CDR2 SVGIG (reference sequence). CDR3 sequence reads: CAWSVKSSGNTIYF. The CDR3 nucleotides are TGTGCCTGGAGTGTAAAGAGCTCTGGAAACACCATATATTTT. Variable domain in full (rest from reference TRBV30 and TRBJ1-3): SQTIHQWPATLVQPVGSPLSLECTVEGTSNPNLYWYRQAAGRGLQLLFYSVGIGQISSEVPQNLSASRPQDRQFILSSKKLLLSDSGFYLCAWSVKSSGNTIYFGEGSWLTVV.

The chain couples TRBV4-1 to TRBJ1-3, with 8 bases that match TRBD1. This CDR3 spans 17 amino acids. Germline-derived CDR1 and CDR2 are MGHRA and YSYEKL. The ends lost 0 bases at V and 3 bases at J; junction bases unmatched: 7. CDR3: CASSQDPDRANGNTIYF. The CDR3 DNA is TGCGCCAGCAGCCAAGACCCGGACAGGGCGAATGGAAACACCATATATTTT.

DNA for the CDR3: TGTGCCAGCAGCGCTACAGATAATCAGCCCCAGCATTTT. Amino acids: CASSATDNQPQHF. The V call is TRBV7-6, the J call TRBJ1-5, with D uncertain. CDR3 size: 13 residues. V lost 5 bases, J lost 4 bases, and 9 bases lay in between. The germline CDR1 and CDR2 sequences are SGHVS and FNYEAQ. The whole variable domain, remainder taken from reference TRBV7-6 and TRBJ1-5, is GAGVSQSPRYKVTKRGQDVALRCDPISGHVSLYWYRQALGQGPEFLTYFNYEAQQDKSGLPNDRFSAERPEGSISTLTIQRTEQRDSAMYRCASSATDNQPQHFGDGTRLSIL.

This clone was seen a handful of times. This chain links TRBV5-6 with TRBJ2-1, with 9 bases that match TRBD2. The CDR3 spans 19 residues. J was trimmed by 0 bases and V by 0 bases; bases with no gene match: 10. Germline V gene sequence: CDR1 SGHDT, CDR2 YYEEEE. This CDR3 reads CASSLALAGTLFSYNEQFF. The CDR3 nucleotides are TGTGCCAGCAGCTTGGCCCTAGCGGGAACATTATTCTCCTACAATGAGCAGTTCTTC.

The CDR3 here is CASSQSPGQNNQPQHF. The CDR3, as DNA: TGCGCCAGCAGCCAGTCGCCGGGACAGAATAATCAGCCCCAGCATTTT. The chain links TRBV4-3 to TRBJ1-5; 7 nucleotides align to TRBD1. Germline V gene sequence: CDR1 LGHNA, CDR2 YSLEER. The length of the CDR3 is 16 residues. Trimming took 3 bases from V and 4 from J; bases not matched to a gene: 9.

This rearrangement joins TRBV7-2 to TRBJ1-1, with D uncertain. Trimming shortened V by 1 base and J by 0 bases, and 12 bases separated the two germline ends. Germline lookup yields CDR1 SGHTA and CDR2 FQGNSA. The CDR3 runs 16 residues. The DNA for the CDR3 is TGTGCCAGCAGCTTAGGCCAGCGGAGCTTGAACACTGAAGCTTTCTTT. Translating it yields CASSLGQRSLNTEAFF. Combining the CDR3 with reference TRBV7-2 and TRBJ1-1 gives the whole variable domain GAGVSQSPSNKVTEKGKDVELRCDPISGHTALYWYRQSLGQGLEFLIYFQGNSAPDKSGLPSDRFSAERTGGSVSTLTIQRTQQEDSAVYLCASSLGQRSLNTEAFFGQGTRLTVV.

The chain's CDR3 is CASSQDRASSGNTIYF. The CDR3 DNA is TGCGCCAGCAGCCAAGACAGGGCGTCCTCTGGAAACACCATATATTTT. V usage is TRBV4-1 and J usage is TRBJ1-3; D might be TRBD1 (5 bases). Germline V gives CDR1 MGHRA, CDR2 YSYEKL. This CDR3 is 16 amino acids long. V was trimmed by 0 bases and J by 0 bases, leaving 9 bases between them.

This chain joins TRBV7-2 and TRBJ1-3; TRBD1 is a possible D gene (6 bases). Germline V gene lookup returns CDR1 SGHTA and CDR2 FQGNSA. The CDR3 runs to 15 residues. With 5 bases removed from V and 0 bases from J, the gap between germline ends came to 11 bases. CDR3 in DNA: TGTGCCAGCAGCCTCAAAGGGGGCTCTGGAAACACCATATATTTT. Residues: CASSLKGGSGNTIYF. The full variable domain, with the rest looked up from reference TRBV7-2 and TRBJ1-3, is GAGVSQSPSNKVTEKGKDVELRCDPISGHTALYWYRQSLGQGLEFLIYFQGNSAPDKSGLPSDRFSAERTGGSVSTLTIQRTQQEDSAVYLCASSLKGGSGNTIYFGEGSWLTVV.

This chain uses TRBV15 with TRBJ2-3; D possibly corresponds to TRBD1 (6 bases). The germline gives CDR1 LNHNV, CDR2 YYDKDF (reference sequence). There are 15 residues in the CDR3. The V end lost 4 bases, the J end lost 3 bases, and 14 bases lay between the germline ends. In nucleotides, the CDR3 is TGTGCCACCAGCAAGAAGGACAGCGAGACAGATACGCAGTATTTT. Protein product: CATSKKDSETDTQYF.

The chain employs TRBV19 and TRBJ1-1, with D uncertain. The ends were cut back, 4 bases at V and 2 bases at J, with 14 bases in the middle. Germline CDR1 is LNHDA and CDR2 is SQIVND (reference sequence). The length of the CDR3 is 15 residues. The CDR3 bases are TGTGCCAGTAGTACCCACACCCCAATCAACACTGAAGCTTTCTTT. Residues: CASSTHTPINTEAFF.

The V call is TRBV7-6, the J call TRBJ2-3, with D possibly matching TRBD1 (6 bases). The V end was cut by 5 bases, the J end by 2 bases, with 11 bases between. Germline lookup yields CDR1 SGHVS and CDR2 FNYEAQ. The CDR3 is 14 amino acids. CDR3 bases: TGTGCCAGCAGCCCACAGGGATTCACAGATACGCAGTATTTT. Translating it yields CASSPQGFTDTQYF.

The chain links TRBV25-1 to TRBJ1-2; maybe TRBD1 (5 bases). The germline gives CDR1 MGHDK, CDR2 SYGVNS. The V end was cut by 7 bases, the J end by 5 bases, with 17 bases between. CDR3 length: 14 amino acids. In DNA form, the CDR3 reads TGTGCCAGCAACCCTGGGGGGGGATCATATGGCTACACCTTC. Translating gives CASNPGGGSYGYTF.

The chain links TRBV9 to TRBJ1-6, with a possible D match to TRBD1 (5 bases). The V gene's germline CDR1 is SGDLS and CDR2 YYNGEE. The CDR3 contains 14 residues. Trimming left V 4 bases short and J 3 bases short, with 8 bases between. The CDR3 DNA reads as TGTGCCAGCAGCCTCGACAGCTATAATTCACCCCTCCACTTT. As protein: CASSLDSYNSPLHF.

In its sample, this clone was seen once. This chain joins TRBV15 and TRBJ2-5; D is perhaps TRBD1 (5 bases). This CDR3 spans 15 amino acids. Trimming took off 3 bases at V and 5 bases at J, with 16 bases between the two ends. CDR1 is LNHNV, CDR2 YYDKDF, per germline (reference sequence). CDR3 region: CATSSVLGKGETQYF. The CDR3 region has the DNA TGTGCCACCAGCAGCGTCTTGGGGAAGGGGGAGACCCAGTACTTC.